This TCR beta chain was obtained from a study of T cell changes during pregnancy in multiple sclerosis. Only one count was recorded for this clone. This specimen includes other DNA sequences encoding the same CDR3. Profiling relied on immunoSEQ multiplex PCR, and the TCRdb table lists in-frame clones only, not all of them. The table records about 80,000 clones, approximately 90% of them present only once. The source material was peripheral blood, sampled before pregnancy. The sequence derives from a female donor with multiple sclerosis, enrolled in a pregnancy study.

The chain's CDR3 is CASSLDSYSNQPQHF. The CDR3 nucleotides read TGTGCCAGCAGCTTAGACAGTTATAGCAATCAGCCCCAGCATTTT. This sequence joins TRBV7-8 and TRBJ1-5, with D unresolved. V lost 1 base and J 0 bases, leaving 7 bases between the germline ends. Per the germline V gene, CDR1 is SGHVS and CDR2 is FQNEAQ. The CDR3 covers 15 residues.